This is a list of T cell receptor beta chains from one sample in a study of T cell responses to AZD1222 COVID-19 vaccine. The protocol was immunoSEQ multiplex PCR, while the TCRdb copy is restricted to in-frame clones and leaves out a portion. The table has 200,000 to 250,000 clones, roughly 94% seen once. The material was peripheral blood, obtained 28 days after the second dose of the MenACWY control vaccine. The receptors were sampled from an adult who received the MenACWY meningococcal vaccine as a control. Each CDR3 is given with its conserved first and last residue. The D gene is left open where the match is weak. Clone size is stated in some rows and not others, as once, few, many or a class when expanded.

v_call: TRBV15; j_call: TRBJ2-7; d_call: .; cdr3_length: 12; clone_size: .; cdr3_nt: TGTGCCACCAGCAGCCCCAGGGTCGAGCAGTACTTC; cdr3_aa: CATSSPRVEQYF
v_call: TRBV30; j_call: TRBJ2-3; d_call: TRBD1; cdr3_length: 15; clone_size: .; cdr3_nt: TGTGCCTGGAGCGGACAGGGGTTTGGCACAGATACGCAGTATTTT; cdr3_aa: CAWSGQGFGTDTQYF
v_call: TRBV5-1; j_call: TRBJ1-1; d_call: TRBD1; cdr3_length: 15; clone_size: .; cdr3_nt: TGCGCCAGCAGCGCCGACGGACAGGGCGGCACTGAAGCTTTCTTT; cdr3_aa: CASSADGQGGTEAFF
v_call: TRBV2; j_call: TRBJ1-5; d_call: .; cdr3_length: 12; clone_size: .; cdr3_nt: TGTGCTAGTGGGTATAGCAATCAGCCCCAGCATTTT; cdr3_aa: CASGYSNQPQHF
v_call: TRBV14; j_call: TRBJ2-1; d_call: .; cdr3_length: 13; clone_size: .; cdr3_nt: TGTGCCAGCAGCCCAGTCCCGTACAATGAGCAGTTCTTC; cdr3_aa: CASSPVPYNEQFF
v_call: TRBV5-1; j_call: TRBJ2-7; d_call: TRBD2; cdr3_length: 16; clone_size: .; cdr3_nt: TGCGCCAGCAGCTTGGGAATAGCGGGAGTTTTCCACGAGCAGTACTTC; cdr3_aa: CASSLGIAGVFHEQYF
v_call: TRBV30; j_call: TRBJ1-4; d_call: TRBD1; cdr3_length: 13; clone_size: .; cdr3_nt: TGTGCCTGGACGGGACAGGGAGGGGAAAAACTGTTTTTT; cdr3_aa: CAWTGQGGEKLFF
v_call: TRBV19; j_call: TRBJ2-2; d_call: TRBD2; cdr3_length: 15; clone_size: .; cdr3_nt: TGTGCCAGTAAAGGGGTAGCGGGATACACCGGGGAGCTGTTTTTT; cdr3_aa: CASKGVAGYTGELFF
v_call: TRBV4-3; j_call: TRBJ1-1; d_call: TRBD1; cdr3_length: 13; clone_size: .; cdr3_nt: TGCGCCAGCAGCCAAGTTCGGGGACAGCAAGCTTTCTTT; cdr3_aa: CASSQVRGQQAFF
v_call: TRBV6-5; j_call: TRBJ2-7; d_call: .; cdr3_length: 11; clone_size: .; cdr3_nt: TGTGCCAGCAGTTATCTATACGAGCAGTACTTC; cdr3_aa: CASSYLYEQYF
v_call: TRBV5-6; j_call: TRBJ1-5; d_call: .; cdr3_length: 14; clone_size: .; cdr3_nt: TGTGCCAGCAGCTTGAGGCCTAGTAATCAGCCCCAGCATTTT; cdr3_aa: CASSLRPSNQPQHF
v_call: TRBV9; j_call: TRBJ1-2; d_call: .; cdr3_length: 14; clone_size: once; cdr3_nt: TGTGCCAGCAGCGTAGGACCGGGGGCGAGAGGCTACACCTTC; cdr3_aa: CASSVGPGARGYTF
v_call: TRBV29-1; j_call: TRBJ2-1; d_call: TRBD2; cdr3_length: 14; clone_size: .; cdr3_nt: TGCAGCGTCTTCCCATACGGGAGGGGCAATGAGCAGTTCTTC; cdr3_aa: CSVFPYGRGNEQFF
v_call: TRBV3-1/TRBV3-2; j_call: TRBJ2-3; d_call: .; cdr3_length: 16; clone_size: .; cdr3_nt: TGTGCCAGCAGCCAAGTTGAGGCAGGAGGCACAGATACGCAGTATTTT; cdr3_aa: CASSQVEAGGTDTQYF
v_call: TRBV2; j_call: TRBJ1-5; d_call: .; cdr3_length: 13; clone_size: .; cdr3_nt: TGTGCCAGCAGTGAAGCGCGATGGCAGCCCCAGCATTTT; cdr3_aa: CASSEARWQPQHF
v_call: TRBV7-3; j_call: TRBJ1-1; d_call: .; cdr3_length: 16; clone_size: .; cdr3_nt: TGTGCCAGCAGTGGGGAGGGGCCCCGTGGGGACACTGAAGCTTTCTTT; cdr3_aa: CASSGEGPRGDTEAFF
v_call: TRBV4-1; j_call: TRBJ1-5; d_call: .; cdr3_length: 15; clone_size: .; cdr3_nt: TGCGCCAGCAGCCTAATCGGGACCTCCAATCAGCCCCAGCATTTT; cdr3_aa: CASSLIGTSNQPQHF
v_call: TRBV2; j_call: TRBJ1-1; d_call: .; cdr3_length: 12; clone_size: .; cdr3_nt: TGTGCCAGCAGGAGGAGGGACACTGAAGCTTTCTTT; cdr3_aa: CASRRRDTEAFF
v_call: TRBV30; j_call: TRBJ2-2; d_call: .; cdr3_length: 13; clone_size: .; cdr3_nt: TGTGCCTGGAGTCAGGGAAACACCGGGGAGCTGTTTTTT; cdr3_aa: CAWSQGNTGELFF
v_call: TRBV27; j_call: TRBJ2-1; d_call: TRBD2; cdr3_length: 14; clone_size: .; cdr3_nt: TGTGCCAGCTACTCCGGGACTAGCGTAAATGAGCAGTTCTTC; cdr3_aa: CASYSGTSVNEQFF
v_call: TRBV3-1/TRBV3-2; j_call: TRBJ2-3; d_call: TRBD2; cdr3_length: 17; clone_size: .; cdr3_nt: TGTGCCAGCAGCCAAGTTTCCGCGGGGGGGCCGACAGATACGCAGTATTTT; cdr3_aa: CASSQVSAGGPTDTQYF
v_call: TRBV4-1; j_call: TRBJ2-1; d_call: TRBD2; cdr3_length: 14; clone_size: .; cdr3_nt: TGCGCCAGCAGCCAAGATCAAGCGGGATATGAGCAGTTCTTC; cdr3_aa: CASSQDQAGYEQFF
v_call: TRBV24-1; j_call: TRBJ2-5; d_call: .; cdr3_length: 15; clone_size: .; cdr3_nt: TGTGCCACCAGAGGCAAAGAACTAGCTTCGGAGACCCAGTACTTC; cdr3_aa: CATRGKELASETQYF
v_call: TRBV19; j_call: TRBJ2-1; d_call: .; cdr3_length: 14; clone_size: .; cdr3_nt: TGTGCCAGTACCTACGGGGGTCTGGGTAATGAGCAGTTCTTC; cdr3_aa: CASTYGGLGNEQFF
v_call: TRBV7-9; j_call: TRBJ2-7; d_call: .; cdr3_length: 12; clone_size: .; cdr3_nt: TGTGCCAGCGGGATTAGGGGGTACGAGCAGTACTTC; cdr3_aa: CASGIRGYEQYF
v_call: TRBV6-5; j_call: TRBJ1-2; d_call: TRBD1; cdr3_length: 14; clone_size: .; cdr3_nt: TGTGCCAGCAGTTACGGGGGACAGTCCCCAATCTACACCTTC; cdr3_aa: CASSYGGQSPIYTF
v_call: TRBV18; j_call: TRBJ2-2; d_call: .; cdr3_length: 15; clone_size: .; cdr3_nt: TGTGCCAGCTCACCAGAGGGCTCGAACACCGGGGAGCTGTTTTTT; cdr3_aa: CASSPEGSNTGELFF
v_call: TRBV9; j_call: TRBJ1-3; d_call: .; cdr3_length: 17; clone_size: .; cdr3_nt: TGTGCCAGCAGCGTGGAGACAGCGAGCCGGACGGGAAACACCATATATTTT; cdr3_aa: CASSVETASRTGNTIYF
v_call: TRBV30; j_call: TRBJ1-3; d_call: .; cdr3_length: 12; clone_size: .; cdr3_nt: TGTGCCTGGGCAACTAGTGGAAACACCATATATTTT; cdr3_aa: CAWATSGNTIYF
v_call: TRBV27; j_call: TRBJ2-2; d_call: .; cdr3_length: 12; clone_size: .; cdr3_nt: TGTGCCAGCAGTATTGGCACCGGGGAGCTGTTTTTT; cdr3_aa: CASSIGTGELFF
v_call: TRBV11-2; j_call: TRBJ2-7; d_call: .; cdr3_length: 15; clone_size: .; cdr3_nt: TGTGCCAGCAGCTTAGATCGGCAGGGGCATAACGAGCAGTACTTC; cdr3_aa: CASSLDRQGHNEQYF
v_call: TRBV29-1; j_call: TRBJ2-1; d_call: .; cdr3_length: 11; clone_size: .; cdr3_nt: TGCAGCGTTGGGCCGTACAATGAGCAGTTCTTC; cdr3_aa: CSVGPYNEQFF
v_call: TRBV19; j_call: TRBJ1-3; d_call: .; cdr3_length: 14; clone_size: .; cdr3_nt: TGTGCCAGTAGCACTGGTATGGGTCAGGACACCATATATTTT; cdr3_aa: CASSTGMGQDTIYF
v_call: TRBV2; j_call: TRBJ2-1; d_call: .; cdr3_length: 13; clone_size: .; cdr3_nt: TGTGCCAGCAGTGGGACAGCTTACAATGAGCAGTTCTTC; cdr3_aa: CASSGTAYNEQFF